This T cell receptor (beta chain) comes out of a study of human T cells and chemical hapten exposure. Study-level information: Patients, mostly women, had alopecia areata, alopecia totalis or alopecia universalis.

Study findings and constraints: Versus controls, significantly more large CDR3 similarity clusters arose from expanded TCRs.

With 0 bases removed from V and 4 bases from J, the gap between germline ends came to 18 bases. The germline CDR1 and CDR2 sequences are SGHDN and FVKESK. This CDR3 has 18 amino acids. This clonotype was seen ten or more times. The antigen is unknown. Documented time point: patch test 2, 6 weeks after DPC sensitization. Documented treatment: therapeutic diphenylcyclopropenone sensitization with weekly scalp DPC. TCRdb processed the RACE reads anew with MiXCR; each CDR3 protein has one entry. The table records approximately 84,000 distinct CDR3 sequences, around a tenth of them present only once. Specimen: whole blood, collected in connection with sensitization to the hapten diphenylcyclopropenone (DPC). The receptor's source is a young man with alopecia areata. Some clones in this sample may be carry-over from other donors' samples. The chain joins TRBV14 to TRBJ1-4, with D perhaps TRBD1 (5 bases). CDR3 bases: TGTGCCAGCAGCCAAGAGTATTGGAGGGGCAGCCGTAATGAAAAACTGTTTTTT. As protein: CASSQEYWRGSRNEKLFF.